This T cell receptor (beta chain) appears in the sequencing data of a study of PD-L1 blockade in urothelial cancer. This clone has just a few counts. Synthetic TCR analog templates were added to each PCR reaction. Libraries were prepared by immunoSEQ multiplex PCR; TCRdb keeps only in-frame clonotypes and omits some of them. The sample holds about 37,000 clones, over 75% seen once. CDR1 is SNHLY and CDR2 is FYNNEI in the germline V gene. The CDR3 is made up of 13 amino acids. The J segment lost 8 bases and the V segment lost 4 bases, leaving 7 bases of the junction unmatched. The input for sequencing was PBMCs, taken around atezolizumab (anti-PD-L1) treatment. This receptor was identified in a man between 60 and 70 years old with urothelial cancer. V and J are TRBV2 and TRBJ1-2; TRBD1 agrees at 7 bases. The CDR3 DNA reads as TGTGCCAGCAGTGTGAAGGGGGCTCGCGGCTACACCTTC. This codes for CASSVKGARGYTF.